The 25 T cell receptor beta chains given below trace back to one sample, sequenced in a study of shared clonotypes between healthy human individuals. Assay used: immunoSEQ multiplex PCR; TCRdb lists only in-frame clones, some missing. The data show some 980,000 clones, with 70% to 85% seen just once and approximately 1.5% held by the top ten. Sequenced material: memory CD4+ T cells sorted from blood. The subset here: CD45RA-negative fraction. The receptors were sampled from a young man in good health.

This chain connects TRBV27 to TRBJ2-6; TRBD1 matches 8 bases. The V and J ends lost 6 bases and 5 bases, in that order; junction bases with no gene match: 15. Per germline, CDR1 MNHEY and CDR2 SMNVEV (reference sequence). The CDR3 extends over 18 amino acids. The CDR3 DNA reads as TGTGCCAGCAGCTCCCGGGGACAGGCCTCCGGCTGGGCCAACGTCCTGACTTTC. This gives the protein CASSSRGQASGWANVLTF.

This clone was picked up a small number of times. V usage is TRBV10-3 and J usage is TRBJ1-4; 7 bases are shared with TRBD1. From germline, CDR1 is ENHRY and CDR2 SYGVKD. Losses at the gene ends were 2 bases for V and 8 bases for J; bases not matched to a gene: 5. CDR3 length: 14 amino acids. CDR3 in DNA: TGTGCCATCAGTGAGCGACAGGGTGGCGAAAAACTGTTTTTT. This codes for CAISERQGGEKLFF.

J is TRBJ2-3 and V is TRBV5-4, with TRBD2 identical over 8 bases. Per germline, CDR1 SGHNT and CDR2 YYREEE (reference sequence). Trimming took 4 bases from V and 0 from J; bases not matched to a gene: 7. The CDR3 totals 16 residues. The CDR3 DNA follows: TGTGCCAGCAGCCTCGGAAGCGGGGGAAGCACAGATACGCAGTATTTT. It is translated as CASSLGSGGSTDTQYF.

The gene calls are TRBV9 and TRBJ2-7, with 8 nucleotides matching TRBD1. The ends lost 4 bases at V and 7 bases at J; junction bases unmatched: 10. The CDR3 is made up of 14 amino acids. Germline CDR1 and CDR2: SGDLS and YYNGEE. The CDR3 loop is CASSPQRTGIEQYF. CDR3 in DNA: TGTGCCAGCAGCCCCCAGCGGACAGGGATTGAGCAGTACTTC.

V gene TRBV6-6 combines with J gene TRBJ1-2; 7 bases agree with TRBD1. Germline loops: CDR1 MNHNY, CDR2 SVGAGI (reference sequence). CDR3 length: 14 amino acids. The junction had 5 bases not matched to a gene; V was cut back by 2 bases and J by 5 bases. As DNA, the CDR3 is TGTGCCAGCAGTTACGAACAGGGGTGGTATGGCTACACCTTC. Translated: CASSYEQGWYGYTF.

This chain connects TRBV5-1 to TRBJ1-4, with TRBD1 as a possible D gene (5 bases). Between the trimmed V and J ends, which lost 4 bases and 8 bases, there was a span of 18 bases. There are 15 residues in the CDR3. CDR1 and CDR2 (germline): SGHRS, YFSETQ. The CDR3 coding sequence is TGCGCCAGCAGCCCAGGGACTGCGAATGTGGAAAAACTGTTTTTT. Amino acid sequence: CASSPGTANVEKLFF.

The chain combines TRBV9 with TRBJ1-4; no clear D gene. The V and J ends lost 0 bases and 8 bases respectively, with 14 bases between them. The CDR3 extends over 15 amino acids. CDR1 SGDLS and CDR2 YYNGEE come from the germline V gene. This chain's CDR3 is CASSVGAAIVEKLFF. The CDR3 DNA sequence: TGTGCCAGCAGCGTAGGGGCCGCTATAGTAGAAAAACTGTTTTTT.

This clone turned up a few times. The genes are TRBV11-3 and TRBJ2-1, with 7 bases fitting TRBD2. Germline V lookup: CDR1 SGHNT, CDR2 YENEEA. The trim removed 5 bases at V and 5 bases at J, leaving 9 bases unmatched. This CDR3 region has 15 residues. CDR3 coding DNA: TGTGCCAGCAGCACTCATAGCGGGCCTAACAATGAGCAGTTCTTC. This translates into CASSTHSGPNNEQFF.

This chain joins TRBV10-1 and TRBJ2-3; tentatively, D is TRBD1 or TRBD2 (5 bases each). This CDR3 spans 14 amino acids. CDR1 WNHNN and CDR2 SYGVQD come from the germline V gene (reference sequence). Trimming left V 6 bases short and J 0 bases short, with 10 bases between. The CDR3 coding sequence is TGCGCCAGCAGCCGGGACCATAGCACAGATACGCAGTATTTT. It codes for CASSRDHSTDTQYF.

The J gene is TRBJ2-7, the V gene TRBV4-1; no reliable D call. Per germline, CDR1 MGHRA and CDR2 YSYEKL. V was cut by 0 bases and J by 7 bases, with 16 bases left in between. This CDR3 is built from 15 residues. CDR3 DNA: TGCGCCAGCAGCCAAGATTTGGCGGCTTTTTTGGAGCAGTACTTC. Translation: CASSQDLAAFLEQYF.

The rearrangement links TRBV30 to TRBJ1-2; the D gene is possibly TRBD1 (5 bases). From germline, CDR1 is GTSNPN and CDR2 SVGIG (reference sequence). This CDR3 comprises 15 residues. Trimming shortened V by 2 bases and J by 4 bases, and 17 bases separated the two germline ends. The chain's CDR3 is CAWSQPPQGFYGYTF. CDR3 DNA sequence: TGTGCCTGGAGTCAACCCCCCCAGGGATTCTATGGCTACACCTTC.

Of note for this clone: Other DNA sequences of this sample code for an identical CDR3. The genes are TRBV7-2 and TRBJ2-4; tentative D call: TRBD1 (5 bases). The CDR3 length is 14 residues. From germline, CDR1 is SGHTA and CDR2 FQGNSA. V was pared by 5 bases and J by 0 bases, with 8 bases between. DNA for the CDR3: TGTGCCAGCAGCCCAGGGTTAGCCAAAAACATTCAGTACTTC. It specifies CASSPGLAKNIQYF.

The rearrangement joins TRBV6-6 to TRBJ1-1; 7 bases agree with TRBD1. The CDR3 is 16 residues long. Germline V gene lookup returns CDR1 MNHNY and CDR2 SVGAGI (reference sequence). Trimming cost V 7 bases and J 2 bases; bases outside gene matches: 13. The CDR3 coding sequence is TGTGCCAGCACCATACGTATCGGGACAGCTAACACTGAAGCTTTCTTT. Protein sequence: CASTIRIGTANTEAFF.

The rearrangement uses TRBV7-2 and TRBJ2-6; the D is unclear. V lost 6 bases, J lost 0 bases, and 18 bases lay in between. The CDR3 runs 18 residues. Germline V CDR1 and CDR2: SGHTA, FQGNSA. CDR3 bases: TGTGCCAGCAGACCTGGTTCAGGAATAATCTCTGGGGCCAACGTCCTGACTTTC. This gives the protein CASRPGSGIISGANVLTF. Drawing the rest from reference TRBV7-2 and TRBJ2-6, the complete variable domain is GAGVSQSPSNKVTEKGKDVELRCDPISGHTALYWYRQSLGQGLEFLIYFQGNSAPDKSGLPSDRFSAERTGGSVSTLTIQRTQQEDSAVYLCASRPGSGIISGANVLTFGAGSRLTVL.

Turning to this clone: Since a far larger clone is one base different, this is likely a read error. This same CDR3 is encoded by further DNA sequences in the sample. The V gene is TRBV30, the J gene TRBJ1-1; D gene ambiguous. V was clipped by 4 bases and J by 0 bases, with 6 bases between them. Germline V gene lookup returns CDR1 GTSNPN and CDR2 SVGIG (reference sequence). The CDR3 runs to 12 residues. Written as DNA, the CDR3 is TGTGCCTGGAAGGTCATGAACACTGAAGCTTTCTTT. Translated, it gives CAWKVMNTEAFF.

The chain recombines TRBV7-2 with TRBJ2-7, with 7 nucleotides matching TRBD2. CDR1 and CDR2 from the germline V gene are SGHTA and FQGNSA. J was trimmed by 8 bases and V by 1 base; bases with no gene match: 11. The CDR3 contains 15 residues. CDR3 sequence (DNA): TGTGCCAGCAGCTTAGAGGGGACGACCGGGAGGAAGCAGTACTTC. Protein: CASSLEGTTGRKQYF.

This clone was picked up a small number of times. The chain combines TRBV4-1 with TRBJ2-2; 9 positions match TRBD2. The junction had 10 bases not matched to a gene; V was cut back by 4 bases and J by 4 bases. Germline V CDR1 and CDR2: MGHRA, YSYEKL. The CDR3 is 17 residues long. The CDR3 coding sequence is TGCGCCAGCAGCCCCCCCCTCAGCGGGGGGCGCACCGGGGAGCTGTTTTTT. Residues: CASSPPLSGGRTGELFF.

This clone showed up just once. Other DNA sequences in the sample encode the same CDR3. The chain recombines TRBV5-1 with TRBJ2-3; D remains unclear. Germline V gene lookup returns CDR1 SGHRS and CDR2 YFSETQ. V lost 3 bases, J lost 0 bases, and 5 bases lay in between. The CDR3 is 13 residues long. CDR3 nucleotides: TGCGCCAGCAGCTCCACTAGCACAGATACGCAGTATTTT. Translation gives CASSSTSTDTQYF.

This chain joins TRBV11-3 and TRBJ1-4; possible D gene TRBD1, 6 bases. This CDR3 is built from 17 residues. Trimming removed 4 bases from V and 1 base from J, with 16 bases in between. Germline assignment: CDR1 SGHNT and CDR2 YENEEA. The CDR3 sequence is CASSSVGGRETNEKLFF. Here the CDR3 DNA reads TGTGCCAGCAGCTCGGTCGGGGGGCGGGAAACTAATGAAAAACTGTTTTTT.

The CDR3 DNA reads as TGCGCCAGCAGCCGGCCCCCCACAGATACGCAGTATTTT. Protein: CASSRPPTDTQYF. The V gene is TRBV4-1, the J gene TRBJ2-3, with D unclear. V was clipped by 4 bases and J by 2 bases, with 7 bases between them. The germline V gene encodes CDR1 MGHRA and CDR2 YSYEKL. CDR3 length: 13 amino acids.

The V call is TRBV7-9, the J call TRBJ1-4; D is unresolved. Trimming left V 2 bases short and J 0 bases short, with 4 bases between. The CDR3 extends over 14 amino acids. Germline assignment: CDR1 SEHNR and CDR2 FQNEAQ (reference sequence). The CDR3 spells CASSLSTTNEKLFF. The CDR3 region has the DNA TGTGCCAGCAGCTTATCTACAACTAATGAAAAACTGTTTTTT.

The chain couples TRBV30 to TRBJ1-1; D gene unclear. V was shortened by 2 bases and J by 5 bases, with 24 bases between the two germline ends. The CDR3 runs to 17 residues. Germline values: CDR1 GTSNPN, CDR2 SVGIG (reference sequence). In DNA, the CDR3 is TGTGCCTGGAGTTTTCGAGCAGTTGGGGTCCCGAATACTGAAGCTTTCTTT. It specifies CAWSFRAVGVPNTEAFF.

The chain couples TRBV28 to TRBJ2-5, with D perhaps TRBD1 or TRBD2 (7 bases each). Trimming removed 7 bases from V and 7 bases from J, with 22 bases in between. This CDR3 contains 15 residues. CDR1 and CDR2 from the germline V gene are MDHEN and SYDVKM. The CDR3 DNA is TGTGCCAGCACTCCCCCCCAGGGGGGAGGGGGGACCCAGTACTTC. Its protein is CASTPPQGGGGTQYF.

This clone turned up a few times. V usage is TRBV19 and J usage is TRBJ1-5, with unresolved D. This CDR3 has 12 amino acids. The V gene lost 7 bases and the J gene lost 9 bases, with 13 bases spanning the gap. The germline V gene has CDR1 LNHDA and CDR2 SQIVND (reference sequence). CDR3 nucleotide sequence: TGTGCCAGTACGGGAGGCTATCGGCCCCAGCATTTT. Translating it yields CASTGGYRPQHF.

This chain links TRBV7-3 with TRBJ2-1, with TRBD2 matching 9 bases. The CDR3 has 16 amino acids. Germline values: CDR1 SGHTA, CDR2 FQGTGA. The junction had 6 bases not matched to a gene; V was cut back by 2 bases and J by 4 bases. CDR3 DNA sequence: TGTGCCAGCAGCTTAGGGCTAGCGGGGCGTTACAATGAGCAGTTCTTC. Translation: CASSLGLAGRYNEQFF. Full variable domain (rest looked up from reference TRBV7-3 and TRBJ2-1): GAGVSQTPSNKVTEKGKYVELRCDPISGHTALYWYRQSLGQGPEFLIYFQGTGAADDSGLPNDRFFAVRPEGSVSTLKIQRTERGDSAVYLCASSLGLAGRYNEQFFGPGTRLTVL.